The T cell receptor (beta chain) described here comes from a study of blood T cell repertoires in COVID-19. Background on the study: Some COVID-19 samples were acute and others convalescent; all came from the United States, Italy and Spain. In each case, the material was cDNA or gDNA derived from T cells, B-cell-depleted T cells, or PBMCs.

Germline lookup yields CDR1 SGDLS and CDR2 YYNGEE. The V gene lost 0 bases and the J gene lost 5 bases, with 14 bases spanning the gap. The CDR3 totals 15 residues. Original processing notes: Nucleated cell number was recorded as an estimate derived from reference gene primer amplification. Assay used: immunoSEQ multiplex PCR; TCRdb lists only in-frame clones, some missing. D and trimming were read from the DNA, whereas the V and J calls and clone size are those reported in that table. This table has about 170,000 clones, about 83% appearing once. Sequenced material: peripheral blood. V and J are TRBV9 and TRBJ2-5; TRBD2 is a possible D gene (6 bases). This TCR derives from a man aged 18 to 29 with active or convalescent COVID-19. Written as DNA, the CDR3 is TGTGCCAGCAGCGTAGGGACTACAAGAGGGGAGACCCAGTACTTC. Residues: CASSVGTTRGETQYF.